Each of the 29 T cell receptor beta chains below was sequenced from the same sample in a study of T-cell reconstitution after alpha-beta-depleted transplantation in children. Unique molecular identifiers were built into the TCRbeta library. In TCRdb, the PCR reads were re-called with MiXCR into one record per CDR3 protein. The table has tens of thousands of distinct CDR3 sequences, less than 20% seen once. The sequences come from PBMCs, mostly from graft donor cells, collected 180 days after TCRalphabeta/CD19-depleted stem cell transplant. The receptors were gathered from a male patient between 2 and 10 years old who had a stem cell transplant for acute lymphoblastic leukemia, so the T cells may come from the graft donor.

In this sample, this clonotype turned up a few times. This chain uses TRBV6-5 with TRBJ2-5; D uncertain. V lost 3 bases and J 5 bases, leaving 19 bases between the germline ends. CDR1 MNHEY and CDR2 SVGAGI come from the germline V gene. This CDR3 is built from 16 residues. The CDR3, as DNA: TGTGCCAGCAGTTATGGCCTAAGAGGAAGATACGAGACCCAGTACTTC. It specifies CASSYGLRGRYETQYF.

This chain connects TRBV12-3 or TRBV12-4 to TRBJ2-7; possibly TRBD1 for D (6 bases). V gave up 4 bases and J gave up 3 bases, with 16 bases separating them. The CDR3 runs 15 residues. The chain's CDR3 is CASSYEPTGFYEQYF. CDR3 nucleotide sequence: TGTGCCAGCAGTTACGAACCGACAGGCTTCTACGAGCAGTACTTC.

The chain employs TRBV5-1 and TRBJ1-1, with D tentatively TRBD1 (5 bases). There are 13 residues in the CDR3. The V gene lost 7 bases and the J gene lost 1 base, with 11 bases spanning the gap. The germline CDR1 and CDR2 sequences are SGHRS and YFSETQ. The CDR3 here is CASSGHWNTEAFF. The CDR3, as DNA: TGCGCCAGCTCAGGACATTGGAACACTGAAGCTTTCTTT.

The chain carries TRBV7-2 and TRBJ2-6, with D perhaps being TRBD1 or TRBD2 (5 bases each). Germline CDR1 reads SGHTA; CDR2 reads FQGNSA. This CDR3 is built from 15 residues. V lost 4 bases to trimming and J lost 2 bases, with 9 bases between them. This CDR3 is CASSSWGTGANVLTF. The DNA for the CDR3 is TGTGCCAGCAGCTCTTGGGGGACTGGGGCCAACGTCCTGACTTTC.

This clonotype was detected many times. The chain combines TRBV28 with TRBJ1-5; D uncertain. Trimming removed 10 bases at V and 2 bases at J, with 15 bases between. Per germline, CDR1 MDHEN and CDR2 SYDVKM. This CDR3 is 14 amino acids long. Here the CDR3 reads CAIRRRRGNQPQHF. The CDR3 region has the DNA TGTGCCATAAGAAGACGCCGGGGCAATCAGCCCCAGCATTTT.

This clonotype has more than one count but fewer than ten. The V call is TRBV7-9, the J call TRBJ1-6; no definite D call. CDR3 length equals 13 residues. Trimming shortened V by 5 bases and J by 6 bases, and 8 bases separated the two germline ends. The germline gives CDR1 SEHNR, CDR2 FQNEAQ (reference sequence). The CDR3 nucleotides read TGTGCCAGCAGCCCCTTGAGTAATTCACCCCTCCACTTT. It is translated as CASSPLSNSPLHF.

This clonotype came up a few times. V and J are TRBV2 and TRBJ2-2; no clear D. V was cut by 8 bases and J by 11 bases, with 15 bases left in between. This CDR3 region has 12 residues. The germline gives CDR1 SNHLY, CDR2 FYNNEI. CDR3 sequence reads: CASPVPGGELFF. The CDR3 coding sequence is TGTGCCAGCCCGGTCCCGGGCGGAGAGCTGTTTTTT.

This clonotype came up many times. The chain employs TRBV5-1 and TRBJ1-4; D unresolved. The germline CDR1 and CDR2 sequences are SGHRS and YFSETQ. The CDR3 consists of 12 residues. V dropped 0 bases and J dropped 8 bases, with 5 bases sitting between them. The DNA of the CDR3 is TGCGCCAGCAGCTTGGGCGGAGAAAAACTGTTTTTT. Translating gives CASSLGGEKLFF.

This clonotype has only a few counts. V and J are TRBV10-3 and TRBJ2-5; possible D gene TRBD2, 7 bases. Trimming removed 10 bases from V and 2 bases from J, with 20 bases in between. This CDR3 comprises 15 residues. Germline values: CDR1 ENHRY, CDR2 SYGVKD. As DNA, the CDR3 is TGTGCCACCGGTGGGGGCGGGGGCGGACAAGAGACCCAGTACTTC. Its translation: CATGGGGGGQETQYF.

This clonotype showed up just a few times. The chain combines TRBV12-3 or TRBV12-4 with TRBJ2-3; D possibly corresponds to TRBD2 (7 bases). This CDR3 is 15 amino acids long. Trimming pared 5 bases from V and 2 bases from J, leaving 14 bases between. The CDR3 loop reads CASSLEGGATDTQYF. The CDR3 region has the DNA TGTGCCAGCAGTCTAGAGGGGGGGGCCACAGATACGCAGTATTTT.

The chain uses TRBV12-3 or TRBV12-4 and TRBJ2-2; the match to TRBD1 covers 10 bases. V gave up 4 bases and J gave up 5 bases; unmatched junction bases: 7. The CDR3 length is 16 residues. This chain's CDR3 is CASSSRTGGSTGELFF. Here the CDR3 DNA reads TGTGCCAGCAGTTCCCGGACAGGGGGATCAACCGGGGAGCTGTTTTTT.

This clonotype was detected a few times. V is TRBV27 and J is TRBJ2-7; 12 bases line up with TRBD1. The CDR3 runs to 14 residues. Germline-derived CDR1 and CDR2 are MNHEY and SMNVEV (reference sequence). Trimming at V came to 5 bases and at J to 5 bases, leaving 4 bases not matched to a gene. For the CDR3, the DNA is TGTGCCAGCAGTCCAGGGACAGGGGGCAACGAGCAGTACTTC. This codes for CASSPGTGGNEQYF.

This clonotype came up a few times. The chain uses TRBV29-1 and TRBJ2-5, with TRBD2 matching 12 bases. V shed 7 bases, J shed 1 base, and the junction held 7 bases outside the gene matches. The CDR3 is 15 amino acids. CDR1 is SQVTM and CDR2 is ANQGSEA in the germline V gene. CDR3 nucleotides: TGCAGCGGTACCCGACTAGCGGGGGTCCAAGAGACCCAGTACTTC. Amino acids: CSGTRLAGVQETQYF.

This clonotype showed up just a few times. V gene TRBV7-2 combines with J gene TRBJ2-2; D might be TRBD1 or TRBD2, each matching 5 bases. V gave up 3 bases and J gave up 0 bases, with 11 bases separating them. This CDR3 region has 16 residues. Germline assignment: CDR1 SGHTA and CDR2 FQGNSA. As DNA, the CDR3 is TGTGCCAGCAGCTTGCAGGGACCTCCGAACACCGGGGAGCTGTTTTTT. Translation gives CASSLQGPPNTGELFF.

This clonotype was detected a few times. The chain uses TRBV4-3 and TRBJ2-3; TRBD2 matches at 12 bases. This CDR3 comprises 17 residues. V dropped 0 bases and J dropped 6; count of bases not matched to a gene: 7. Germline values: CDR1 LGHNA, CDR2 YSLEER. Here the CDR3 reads CASSQDRASGGADTQYF. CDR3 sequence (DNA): TGCGCCAGCAGCCAAGATCGGGCTAGCGGGGGGGCCGATACGCAGTATTTT.

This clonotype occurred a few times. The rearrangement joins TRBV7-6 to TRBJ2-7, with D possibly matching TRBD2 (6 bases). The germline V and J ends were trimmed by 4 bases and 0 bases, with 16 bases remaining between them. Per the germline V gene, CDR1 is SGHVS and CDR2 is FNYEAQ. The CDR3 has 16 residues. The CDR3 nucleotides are TGTGCCAGCAGCTCCCAGGAGGGTCCCCTCTCCTACGAGCAGTACTTC. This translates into CASSSQEGPLSYEQYF.

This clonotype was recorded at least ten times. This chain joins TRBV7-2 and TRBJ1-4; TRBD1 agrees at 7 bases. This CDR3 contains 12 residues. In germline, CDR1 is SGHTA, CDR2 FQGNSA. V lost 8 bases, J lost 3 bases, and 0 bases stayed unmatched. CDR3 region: CASGQANEKLFF. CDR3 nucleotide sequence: TGTGCCAGCGGACAGGCTAATGAAAAACTGTTTTTT.

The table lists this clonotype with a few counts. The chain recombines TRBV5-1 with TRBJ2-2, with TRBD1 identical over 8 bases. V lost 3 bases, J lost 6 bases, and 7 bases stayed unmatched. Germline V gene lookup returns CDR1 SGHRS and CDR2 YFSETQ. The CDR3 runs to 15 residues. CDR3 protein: CASSSPDRAAGELFF. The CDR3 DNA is TGCGCCAGCAGCTCCCCGGACAGGGCTGCCGGGGAGCTGTTTTTT. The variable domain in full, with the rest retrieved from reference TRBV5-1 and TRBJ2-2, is KAGVTQTPRYLIKTRGQQVTLSCSPISGHRSVSWYQQTPGQGLQFLFEYFSETQRNKGNFPGRFSGRQFSNSRSEMNVSTLELGDSALYLCASSSPDRAAGELFFGEGSRLTVL.

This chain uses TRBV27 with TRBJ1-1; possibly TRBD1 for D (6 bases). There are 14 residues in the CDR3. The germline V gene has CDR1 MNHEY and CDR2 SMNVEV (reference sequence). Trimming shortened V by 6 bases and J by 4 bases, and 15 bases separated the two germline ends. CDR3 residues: CASSPDRWSTEAFF. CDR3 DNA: TGTGCCAGCAGCCCCGACAGGTGGAGCACTGAAGCTTTCTTT.

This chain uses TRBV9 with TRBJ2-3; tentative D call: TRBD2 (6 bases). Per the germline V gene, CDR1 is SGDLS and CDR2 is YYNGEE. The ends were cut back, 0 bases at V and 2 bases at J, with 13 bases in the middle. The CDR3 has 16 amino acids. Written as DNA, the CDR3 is TGTGCCAGCAGCGTAGAGGCGGGACCCAACACAGATACGCAGTATTTT. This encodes CASSVEAGPNTDTQYF.

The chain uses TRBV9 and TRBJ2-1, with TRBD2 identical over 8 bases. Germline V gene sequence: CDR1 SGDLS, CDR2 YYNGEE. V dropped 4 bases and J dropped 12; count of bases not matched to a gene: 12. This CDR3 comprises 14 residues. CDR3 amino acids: CASSPPGLGDGQFF. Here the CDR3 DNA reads TGTGCCAGCAGCCCACCGGGACTAGGGGATGGGCAGTTCTTC.

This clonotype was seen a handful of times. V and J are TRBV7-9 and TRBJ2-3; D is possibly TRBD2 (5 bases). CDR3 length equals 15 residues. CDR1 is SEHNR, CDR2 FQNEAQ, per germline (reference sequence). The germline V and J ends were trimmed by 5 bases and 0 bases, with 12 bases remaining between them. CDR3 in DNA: TGTGCCAGCAGCCCGGACTGGCCTAGCACAGATACGCAGTATTTT. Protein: CASSPDWPSTDTQYF. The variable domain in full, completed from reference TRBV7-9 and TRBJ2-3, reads DTGVSQNPRHKITKRGQNVTFRCDPISEHNRLYWYRQTLGQGPEFLTYFQNEAQLEKSRLLSDRFSAERPKGSFSTLEIQRTEQGDSAMYLCASSPDWPSTDTQYFGPGTRLTVL.

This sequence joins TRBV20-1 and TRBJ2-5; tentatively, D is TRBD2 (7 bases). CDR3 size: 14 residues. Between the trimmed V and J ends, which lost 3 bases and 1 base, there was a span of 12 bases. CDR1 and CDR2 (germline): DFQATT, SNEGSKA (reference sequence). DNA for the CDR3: TGCAGTGCTAGGGGGGGAGGGGGCCAAGAGACCCAGTACTTC. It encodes CSARGGGGQETQYF.

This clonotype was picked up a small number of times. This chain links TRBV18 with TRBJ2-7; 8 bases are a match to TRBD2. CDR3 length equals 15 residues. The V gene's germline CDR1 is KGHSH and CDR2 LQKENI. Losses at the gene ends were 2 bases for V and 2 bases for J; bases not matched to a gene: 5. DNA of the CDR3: TGTGCCAGCTCACCATCAGCGGGGGATACCTACGAGCAGTACTTC. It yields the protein CASSPSAGDTYEQYF.

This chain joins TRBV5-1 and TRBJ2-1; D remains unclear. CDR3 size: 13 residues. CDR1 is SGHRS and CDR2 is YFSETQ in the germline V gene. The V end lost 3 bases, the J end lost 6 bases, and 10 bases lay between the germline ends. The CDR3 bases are TGCGCCAGCAGCTCCCTAGAAATCAATGAGCAGTTCTTC. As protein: CASSSLEINEQFF.

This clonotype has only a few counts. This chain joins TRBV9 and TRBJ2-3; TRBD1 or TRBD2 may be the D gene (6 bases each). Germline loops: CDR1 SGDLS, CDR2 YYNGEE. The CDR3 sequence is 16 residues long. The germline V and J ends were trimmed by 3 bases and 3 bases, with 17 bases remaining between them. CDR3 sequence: CASSAELRGVTDTQYF. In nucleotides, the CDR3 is TGTGCCAGCAGCGCCGAATTGAGGGGGGTTACAGATACGCAGTATTTT.

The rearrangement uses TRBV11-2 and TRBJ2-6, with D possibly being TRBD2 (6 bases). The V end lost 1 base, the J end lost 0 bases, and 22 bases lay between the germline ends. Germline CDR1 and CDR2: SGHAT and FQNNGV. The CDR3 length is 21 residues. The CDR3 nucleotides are TGTGCCAGCAGCTTAGTGGTGGGGCGGGGAACTACCTACTCTGGGGCCAACGTCCTGACTTTC. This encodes CASSLVVGRGTTYSGANVLTF.

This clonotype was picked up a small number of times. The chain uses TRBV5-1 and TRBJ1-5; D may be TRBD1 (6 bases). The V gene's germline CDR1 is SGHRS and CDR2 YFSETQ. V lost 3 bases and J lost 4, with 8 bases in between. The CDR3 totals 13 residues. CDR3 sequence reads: CASSSQGNQPQHF. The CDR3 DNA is TGCGCCAGCAGCTCACAGGGAAATCAGCCCCAGCATTTT.

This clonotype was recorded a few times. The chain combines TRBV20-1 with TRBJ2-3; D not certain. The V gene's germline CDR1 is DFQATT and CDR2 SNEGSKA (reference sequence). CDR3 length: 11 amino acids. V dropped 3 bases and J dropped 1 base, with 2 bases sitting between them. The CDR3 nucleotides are TGCAGTGCTAGTCGCACAGATACGCAGTATTTT. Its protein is CSASRTDTQYF.